The 14 T cell receptor beta chains below come from one sample, sequenced in a study of T cell responses to AZD1222 COVID-19 vaccine. Profiling relied on immunoSEQ multiplex PCR, and the TCRdb table lists in-frame clones only, not all of them. The sample lists around 150,000 clones, about 92% occurring once. The sequencing used peripheral blood, collected 28 days after the second AZD1222 dose. Receptors originate from an adult who received the AZD1222 COVID-19 vaccine.

The DNA of the CDR3 is TGCAGCGTTGAAGGCTTGAGACAGGGGGCAAGGGGCTACACCTTC. Protein: CSVEGLRQGARGYTF. The V and J genes are TRBV29-1 and TRBJ1-2; 10 bases map to TRBD1. Germline V CDR1 and CDR2: SQVTM, ANQGSEA. The CDR3 is 15 residues long. The V and J ends lost 1 base and 8 bases, in that order; junction bases with no gene match: 10.

This CDR3 reads CASQLGSVETQYF. In nucleotides, the CDR3 is TGCGCCAGCCAGCTTGGGTCCGTGGAGACCCAGTACTTC. The chain combines TRBV5-1 with TRBJ2-5; D unclear. The CDR3 length is 13 residues. CDR1 and CDR2 (germline): SGHRS, YFSETQ. Between the trimmed V and J ends, which lost 7 bases and 5 bases, there was a span of 15 bases.

This clone has just a few counts. The gene calls are TRBV7-2 and TRBJ2-1; D remains ambiguous. V was cut by 3 bases and J by 4 bases, with 10 bases left in between. This CDR3 is built from 14 residues. Germline V gives CDR1 SGHTA, CDR2 FQGNSA. Here the CDR3 reads CASSFFTNYNEQFF. The CDR3 DNA is TGTGCCAGCAGCTTCTTCACTAATTACAATGAGCAGTTCTTC.

V and J are TRBV19 and TRBJ2-1; 13 bases line up with TRBD2. V lost 7 bases, J lost 7 bases, and 7 bases stayed unmatched. This CDR3 has 15 residues. CDR1 is LNHDA, CDR2 SQIVND, per germline (reference sequence). This chain's CDR3 is CASNSGTSGMNEQFF. CDR3 bases: TGTGCCAGTAATTCCGGGACTAGCGGGATGAATGAGCAGTTCTTC.

The rearrangement joins TRBV29-1 to TRBJ1-6, with 8 bases identical to TRBD1. CDR3 size: 21 residues. The V segment lost 4 bases and the J segment 5 bases; nucleotides outside the gene matches: 25. From germline, CDR1 is SQVTM and CDR2 ANQGSEA. The CDR3 protein is CSVVDPLGVNQGAHNNSPLHF. The CDR3 DNA follows: TGCAGCGTTGTTGACCCCCTCGGTGTTAATCAGGGGGCCCACAATAATTCACCCCTCCACTTT.

V usage is TRBV28 and J usage is TRBJ2-5; D may match TRBD1 or TRBD2 (6 bases each). CDR1 MDHEN and CDR2 SYDVKM come from the germline V gene. The CDR3 has 13 residues. Trimming cost V 6 bases and J 3 bases, with 11 bases left between them. CDR3 bases: TGTGCCAGCAGGAAAGGGGGGAAAGAGACCCAGTACTTC. This sequence encodes CASRKGGKETQYF.

This chain links TRBV27 with TRBJ2-3; 9 bases match TRBD2. V lost 4 bases and J lost 0; bases outside the gene matches: 14. The CDR3 sequence is 19 residues long. Germline V gives CDR1 MNHEY, CDR2 SMNVEV (reference sequence). Here the CDR3 reads CASSSWGLAERASTDTQYF. The CDR3 nucleotides are TGTGCCAGCAGTTCATGGGGACTAGCAGAGCGAGCTAGCACAGATACGCAGTATTTT.

The V gene is TRBV12-3 or TRBV12-4, the J gene TRBJ1-1; D is uncertain. The CDR3 is made up of 13 amino acids. Between the trimmed V and J ends, which lost 2 bases and 0 bases, there was a span of 4 bases. The CDR3 DNA is TGTGCCAGCAGTTTAACCCTGAACACTGAAGCTTTCTTT. Residues: CASSLTLNTEAFF.

This chain links TRBV5-4 with TRBJ2-3; TRBD2 agrees at 9 bases. The J segment lost 1 base and the V segment lost 5 bases, leaving 8 bases of the junction unmatched. Looked up from germline, CDR1 is SGHNT and CDR2 is YYREEE (reference sequence). The CDR3 extends over 16 amino acids. CDR3 bases: TGTGCCAGCAGGTACAATGTAGCGGGAGGCACAGATACGCAGTATTTT. Translation: CASRYNVAGGTDTQYF. Looking up the rest from reference TRBV5-4 and TRBJ2-3 gives the full variable domain: ETGVTQSPTHLIKTRGQQVTLRCSSQSGHNTVSWYQQALGQGPQFIFQYYREEENGRGNFPPRFSGLQFPNYSSELNVNALELDDSALYLCASRYNVAGGTDTQYFGPGTRLTVL.

The chain couples TRBV24-1 to TRBJ1-5; 7 bases fit TRBD1. The germline CDR1 and CDR2 sequences are KGHDR and SFDVKD. The V gene end was trimmed by 3 bases and the J gene end by 2 bases; junction bases not matched to a gene: 3. CDR3 length: 15 amino acids. The CDR3 is CATSDTGDRNQPQHF. Written as DNA, the CDR3 is TGTGCCACCAGTGATACAGGGGATCGCAATCAGCCCCAGCATTTT.

This chain uses TRBV7-8 with TRBJ1-5; D not certain. Germline V lookup: CDR1 SGHVS, CDR2 FQNEAQ. The V end lost 5 bases, the J end lost 3 bases, and 11 bases lay between the germline ends. This CDR3 contains 14 residues. For the CDR3, the DNA is TGTGCCAGCAGCCACGCGGGGTCCAATCAGCCCCAGCATTTT. Translating gives CASSHAGSNQPQHF.

The gene calls are TRBV20-1 and TRBJ2-7; D ambiguous. From germline, CDR1 is DFQATT and CDR2 SNEGSKA (reference sequence). Trimming removed 7 bases from V and 1 base from J, with 2 bases in between. CDR3 length: 9 amino acids. The CDR3 sequence is CSGSYEQYF. CDR3 nucleotide sequence: TGCAGTGGGTCCTACGAGCAGTACTTC.

The rearrangement links TRBV27 to TRBJ2-5; the D gene is possibly TRBD2 (7 bases). Germline values: CDR1 MNHEY, CDR2 SMNVEV (reference sequence). The CDR3 runs to 15 residues. Deletions cut 6 bases from V and 0 bases from J, with 14 bases between. CDR3 DNA sequence: TGTGCCAGCAGGCCGGGGGGCCCGTACCAAGAGACCCAGTACTTC. The encoded protein is CASRPGGPYQETQYF.

The table lists this clone with a count of one. The rearrangement joins TRBV7-3 to TRBJ2-1; D uncertain. This CDR3 contains 13 residues. CDR1 and CDR2 from the germline V gene are SGHTA and FQGTGA. The V end lost 4 bases, the J end lost 8 bases, and 12 bases lay between the germline ends. CDR3 amino acids: CASSSPPFYEQFF. CDR3 nucleotides: TGTGCCAGCAGCTCACCCCCATTTTATGAGCAGTTCTTC.